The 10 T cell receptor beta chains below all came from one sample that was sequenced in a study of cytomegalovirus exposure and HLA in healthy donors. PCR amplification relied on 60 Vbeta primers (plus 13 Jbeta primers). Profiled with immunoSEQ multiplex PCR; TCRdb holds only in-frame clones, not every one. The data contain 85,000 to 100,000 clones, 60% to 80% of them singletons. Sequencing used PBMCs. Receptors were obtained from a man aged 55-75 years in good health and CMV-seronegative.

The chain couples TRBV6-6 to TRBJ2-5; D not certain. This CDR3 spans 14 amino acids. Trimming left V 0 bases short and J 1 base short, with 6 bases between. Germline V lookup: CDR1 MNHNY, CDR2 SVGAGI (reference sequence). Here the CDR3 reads CASSYSQVQETQYF. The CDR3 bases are TGTGCCAGCAGTTACTCTCAGGTCCAAGAGACCCAGTACTTC.

This CDR3 is CASSHRDRDDNSPLHF. CDR3 coding DNA: TGTGCCAGCAGCCATCGGGACAGGGATGATAATTCACCCCTCCACTTT. The J gene is TRBJ1-6, the V gene TRBV4-2, with 9 bases matching TRBD1. V shed 3 bases and J 5 bases; nucleotides not matched to a gene: 5. Looked up from germline, CDR1 is LGHNA and CDR2 is YNFKEQ. The length of the CDR3 is 16 residues.

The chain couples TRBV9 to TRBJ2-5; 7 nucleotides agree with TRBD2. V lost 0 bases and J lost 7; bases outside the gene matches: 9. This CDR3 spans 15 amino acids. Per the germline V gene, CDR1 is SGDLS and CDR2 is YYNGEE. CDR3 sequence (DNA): TGTGCCAGCAGCGTAGGTGCGGGGGATCTTGGGACCCAGTACTTC. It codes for CASSVGAGDLGTQYF.

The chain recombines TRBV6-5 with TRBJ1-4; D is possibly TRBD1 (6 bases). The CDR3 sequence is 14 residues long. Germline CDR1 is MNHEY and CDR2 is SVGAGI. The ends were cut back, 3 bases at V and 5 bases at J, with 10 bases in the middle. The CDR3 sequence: CASSYGQKNEKLFF. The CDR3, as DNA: TGTGCCAGCAGTTATGGACAGAAAAATGAAAAACTGTTTTTT.

The chain's CDR3 is CASSPTGQGFGTGELFF. CDR3 bases: TGTGCCAGCAGCCCCACGGGACAGGGGTTTGGGACCGGGGAGCTGTTTTTT. This chain links TRBV13 with TRBJ2-2, with TRBD1 matching over 10 bases. Looked up from germline, CDR1 is PRHDT and CDR2 is FYEKMQ (reference sequence). The CDR3 runs 17 residues. V lost 5 bases and J lost 5; bases outside the gene matches: 11.

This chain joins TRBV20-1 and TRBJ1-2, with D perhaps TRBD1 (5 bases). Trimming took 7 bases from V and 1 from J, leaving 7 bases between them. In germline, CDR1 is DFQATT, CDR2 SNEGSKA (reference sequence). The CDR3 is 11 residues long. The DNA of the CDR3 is TGCAGTGGGGGCGATAACTATGGCTACACCTTC. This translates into CSGGDNYGYTF.

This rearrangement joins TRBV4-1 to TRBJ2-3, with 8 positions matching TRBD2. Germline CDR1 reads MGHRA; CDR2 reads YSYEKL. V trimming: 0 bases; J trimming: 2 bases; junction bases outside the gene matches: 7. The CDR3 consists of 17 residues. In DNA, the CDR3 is TGCGCCAGCAGCCAAGATAGCCAGCGGGGGACCACAGATACGCAGTATTTT. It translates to CASSQDSQRGTTDTQYF.

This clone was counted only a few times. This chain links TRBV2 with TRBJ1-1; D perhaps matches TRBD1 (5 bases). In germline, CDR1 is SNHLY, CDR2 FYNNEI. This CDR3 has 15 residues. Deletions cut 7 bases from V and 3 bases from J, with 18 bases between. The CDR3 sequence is CASIRDQGGDTEAFF. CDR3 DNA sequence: TGTGCCAGCATAAGAGATCAGGGAGGTGACACTGAAGCTTTCTTT.

Here the CDR3 reads CSDTTGGGETQYF. In DNA, the CDR3 is TGCAGCGATACGACAGGGGGCGGAGAGACCCAGTACTTC. The rearrangement links TRBV29-1 to TRBJ2-5, with 10 bases lining up with TRBD1. CDR1 and CDR2 from the germline V gene are SQVTM and ANQGSEA. The CDR3 consists of 13 residues. J lost 4 bases, V lost 7 bases, and 6 bases had no gene match. Complete variable domain (other parts from reference TRBV29-1 and TRBJ2-5): SAVISQKPSRDICQRGTSLTIQCQVDSQVTMMFWYRQQPGQSLTLIATANQGSEATYESGFVIDKFPISRPNLTFSTLTVSNMSPEDSSIYLCSDTTGGGETQYFGPGTRLLVL.

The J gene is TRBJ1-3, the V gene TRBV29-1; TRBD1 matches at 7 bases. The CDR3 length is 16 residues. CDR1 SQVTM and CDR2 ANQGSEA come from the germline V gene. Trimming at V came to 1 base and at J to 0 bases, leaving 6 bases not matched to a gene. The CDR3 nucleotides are TGCAGCGTTGAAGGGGGACAGACCTACTCTGGAAACACCATATATTTT. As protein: CSVEGGQTYSGNTIYF.